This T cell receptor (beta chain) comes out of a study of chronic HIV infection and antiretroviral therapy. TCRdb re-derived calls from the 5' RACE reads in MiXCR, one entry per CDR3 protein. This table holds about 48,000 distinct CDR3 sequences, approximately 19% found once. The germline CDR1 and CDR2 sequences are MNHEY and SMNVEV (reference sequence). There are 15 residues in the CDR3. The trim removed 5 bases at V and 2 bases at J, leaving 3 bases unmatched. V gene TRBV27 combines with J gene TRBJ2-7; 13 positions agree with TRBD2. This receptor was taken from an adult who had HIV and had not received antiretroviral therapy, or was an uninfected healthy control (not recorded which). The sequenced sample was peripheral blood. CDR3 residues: CASSLGTSGTYEQYF. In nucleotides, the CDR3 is TGTGCCAGCAGTCTCGGGACTAGCGGGACCTACGAGCAGTACTTC.